A single sample gave rise to the 7 T cell receptor beta chains below, sequenced in a study of technical replicates of blood from several donors. Profiling relied on immunoSEQ multiplex PCR, and the TCRdb table lists in-frame clones only, not all of them. This sample carries 60,000 to 90,000 clones, approximately 97% of them seen once, and the ten largest clones take roughly 0.2%. The specimen sequenced was T cells isolated from PBMCs. These receptors all come from a human donor in good health.

V gene TRBV5-6 combines with J gene TRBJ2-3, with TRBD2 as a possible D gene (5 bases). V lost 0 bases and J 2 bases, leaving 13 bases between the germline ends. The CDR3 consists of 16 residues. Per the germline V gene, CDR1 is SGHDT and CDR2 is YYEEEE. The CDR3 reads CASSLEGVGLTDTQYF. For the CDR3, the DNA is TGTGCCAGCAGCTTGGAGGGCGTCGGACTCACAGATACGCAGTATTTT.

As DNA, the CDR3 is TGTGCCAGCAGTTTTAATAGGGGGCAAGGCTACACCTTC. Residues: CASSFNRGQGYTF. V gene TRBV28 combines with J gene TRBJ1-2, with 7 positions matching TRBD1. Germline V gene data show CDR1 as MDHEN and CDR2 as SYDVKM. This CDR3 contains 13 residues. J lost 8 bases, V lost 3 bases, and 6 bases had no gene match.

The chain joins TRBV6-6 to TRBJ1-1, with TRBD1 as a possible D gene (5 bases). Germline values: CDR1 MNHNY, CDR2 SVGAGI (reference sequence). Deletions cut 7 bases from V and 1 base from J, with 19 bases between. The CDR3 totals 16 residues. CDR3 nucleotides: TGTGCCAGCAAATCTCCCCAGGGCACAACGAACACTGAAGCTTTCTTT. As protein: CASKSPQGTTNTEAFF.

The chain uses TRBV11-1 and TRBJ2-3; a possible D gene is TRBD2 (5 bases). CDR1 SGHAT and CDR2 FQDESV come from the germline V gene (reference sequence). This CDR3 has 16 amino acids. With 3 bases removed from V and 6 bases from J, the gap between germline ends came to 19 bases. The CDR3 coding sequence is TGTGCCAGCAGCTTGAGGGTGGGCTTACGCGGGGATACGCAGTATTTT. Its protein product is CASSLRVGLRGDTQYF.

The chain combines TRBV5-1 with TRBJ2-1, with D maybe TRBD1 (6 bases). V lost 6 bases, J lost 5 bases, and 9 bases lay in between. Per germline, CDR1 SGHRS and CDR2 YFSETQ. The CDR3 has 12 residues. CDR3 sequence: CASKGHDNEQFF. CDR3 DNA sequence: TGCGCCAGCAAGGGACACGACAATGAGCAGTTCTTC.

The chain links TRBV19 to TRBJ2-2; possible D gene TRBD2, 6 bases. The germline gives CDR1 LNHDA, CDR2 SQIVND (reference sequence). With 5 bases removed from V and 5 bases from J, the gap between germline ends came to 21 bases. The CDR3 loop spans 17 amino acids. DNA of the CDR3: TGTGCCAGTAGTCAACCCCCCCGGGACTTTCAAACCGGGGAGCTGTTTTTT. Protein sequence: CASSQPPRDFQTGELFF.

This clone was detected once. The V call is TRBV2, the J call TRBJ2-7; 7 bases map to TRBD1. V was pared by 5 bases and J by 8 bases, with 9 bases of the junction left unmatched. In germline, CDR1 is SNHLY, CDR2 FYNNEI. CDR3 size: 13 residues. This CDR3 is CASSPRDSGKQYF. CDR3 bases: TGTGCCAGCAGTCCCCGGGACAGTGGGAAGCAGTACTTC.